These 32 T cell receptor beta chains originate from one sample sequenced in a study of T cell responses to AZD1222 COVID-19 vaccine. TCRdb's copy holds only in-frame clones and misses some; the assay was immunoSEQ multiplex PCR. The top ten hold more than 5.5% of the sample, which has 150,000 to 200,000 clones, about nine tenths seen once. Source: peripheral blood, taken on day 0 of AZD1222 vaccination. The receptors were gathered from an adult in good health.

This clone was seen only once. The chain combines TRBV19 with TRBJ2-3; no firm D call. Germline V gene data show CDR1 as LNHDA and CDR2 as SQIVND (reference sequence). This CDR3 has 15 amino acids. V lost 2 bases, J lost 0 bases, and 9 bases lay in between. The CDR3 DNA is TGTGCCAGTAGTATACGGAGATCTAGCACAGATACGCAGTATTTT. This encodes CASSIRRSSTDTQYF.

The gene calls are TRBV5-4 and TRBJ1-1; TRBD1 matches 7 bases. This CDR3 spans 15 amino acids. With V trimmed by 0 bases and J by 0 bases, 2 bases remained unmatched. CDR1 and CDR2 from the germline V gene are SGHNT and YYREEE (reference sequence). Here the CDR3 DNA reads TGTGCCAGCAGCTTGGCGGGGACAGTGAACACTGAAGCTTTCTTT. Its protein product is CASSLAGTVNTEAFF.

This clone was seen only once. This rearrangement joins TRBV2 to TRBJ2-3; 9 positions match TRBD2. The V and J ends lost 6 bases and 2 bases, in that order; junction bases with no gene match: 6. This CDR3 has 15 residues. The germline CDR1 and CDR2 sequences are SNHLY and FYNNEI. The CDR3 reads CASRKGLAVTDTQYF. CDR3 DNA sequence: TGTGCCAGCAGGAAGGGACTAGCAGTCACAGATACGCAGTATTTT.

This chain joins TRBV24-1 and TRBJ2-1; D is perhaps TRBD2 (5 bases). Germline assignment: CDR1 KGHDR and CDR2 SFDVKD. CDR3 size: 16 residues. V was cut by 3 bases and J by 6 bases, with 17 bases left in between. CDR3 nucleotides: TGTGCCACCAGTGATCCGGACCGGGGTGTGATCAATGAGCAGTTCTTC. The encoded protein is CATSDPDRGVINEQFF.

The rearrangement joins TRBV28 to TRBJ2-3; a possible D gene is TRBD2 (5 bases). V lost 2 bases, J lost 6 bases, and 15 bases lay in between. Per germline, CDR1 MDHEN and CDR2 SYDVKM. The CDR3 spans 15 residues. The CDR3 DNA is TGTGCCAGCAGTTTACTCGGGCGAGGGTTGGATACGCAGTATTTT. Its protein is CASSLLGRGLDTQYF.

The J gene is TRBJ1-2, the V gene TRBV30, with 8 bases lining up with TRBD1. From germline, CDR1 is GTSNPN and CDR2 SVGIG (reference sequence). CDR3 length: 11 amino acids. Trimming at V came to 5 bases and at J to 4 bases, leaving 0 bases not matched to a gene. Here the CDR3 DNA reads TGTGCCTGGGGGACAGGCTATGGCTACACCTTC. Translation gives CAWGTGYGYTF.

This chain links TRBV11-2 with TRBJ2-7; TRBD1 matches 8 bases. The germline V gene has CDR1 SGHAT and CDR2 FQNNGV. Losses at the gene ends were 9 bases for V and 1 base for J; bases not matched to a gene: 8. The CDR3 is made up of 14 amino acids. CDR3 in DNA: TGTGCCAGTACCCCGGACAGGGTATCCTACGAGCAGTACTTC. Its protein is CASTPDRVSYEQYF.

This chain joins TRBV4-2 and TRBJ2-1, with a tentative D call TRBD2 (6 bases). The germline V gene has CDR1 LGHNA and CDR2 YNFKEQ. The CDR3 has 18 amino acids. V was clipped by 0 bases and J by 9 bases, with 24 bases between them. In nucleotides, the CDR3 is TGTGCCAGCAGCCAAGAAGGTTCGCGGGCCTCCCCGCGGGGTGAGCAGTTCTTC. Amino acids: CASSQEGSRASPRGEQFF.

A remark on this clone: This same CDR3 is encoded by further DNA sequences in the sample. The chain uses TRBV9 and TRBJ2-7, with 7 bases lining up with TRBD1. Germline CDR1 SGDLS, CDR2 YYNGEE. Trimming took 2 bases from V and 1 from J; bases not matched to a gene: 6. CDR3 size: 15 residues. DNA for the CDR3: TGTGCCAGCAGCGTGAGTACAGGGGATTCCTACGAGCAGTACTTC. Translation gives CASSVSTGDSYEQYF.

The chain has TRBV24-1 and TRBJ1-1, with 8 bases matching TRBD1. The V and J ends lost 3 bases and 10 bases, in that order; junction bases with no gene match: 3. Germline V CDR1 and CDR2: KGHDR, SFDVKD. The CDR3 loop spans 12 amino acids. The CDR3: CATSDHDRGAFF. CDR3 DNA sequence: TGTGCCACCAGTGATCATGACAGGGGAGCTTTCTTT.

The chain uses TRBV28 and TRBJ1-1, with D unclear. V dropped 5 bases and J dropped 4 bases, with 14 bases sitting between them. This CDR3 contains 14 residues. Germline V gene sequence: CDR1 MDHEN, CDR2 SYDVKM. The CDR3 nucleotides are TGTGCCAGCAGTCCTATAGTAACCGGCACTGAAGCTTTCTTT. Protein: CASSPIVTGTEAFF. The variable domain in full, completed from reference TRBV28 and TRBJ1-1, reads DVKVTQSSRYLVKRTGEKVFLECVQDMDHENMFWYRQDPGLGLRLIYFSYDVKMKEKGDIPEGYSVSREKKERFSLILESASTNQTSMYLCASSPIVTGTEAFFGQGTRLTVV.

The chain recombines TRBV11-2 with TRBJ2-7, with D unclear. Germline CDR1 is SGHAT and CDR2 is FQNNGV. V was cut by 0 bases and J by 3 bases, with 12 bases left in between. The CDR3 extends over 15 amino acids. Written as DNA, the CDR3 is TGTGCCAGCAGCTTAGATTTCATTCTAGACTACGAGCAGTACTTC. It yields the protein CASSLDFILDYEQYF.

The chain recombines TRBV28 with TRBJ1-1; D remains unclear. V was shortened by 5 bases and J by 0 bases, with 19 bases between the two germline ends. Germline-derived CDR1 and CDR2 are MDHEN and SYDVKM. The CDR3 length is 17 residues. CDR3 loop: CASSLPDSGLMNTEAFF. DNA for the CDR3: TGTGCCAGCAGTCTCCCGGACTCCGGGTTGATGAACACTGAAGCTTTCTTT. Combining the CDR3 with reference TRBV28 and TRBJ1-1 gives the whole variable domain DVKVTQSSRYLVKRTGEKVFLECVQDMDHENMFWYRQDPGLGLRLIYFSYDVKMKEKGDIPEGYSVSREKKERFSLILESASTNQTSMYLCASSLPDSGLMNTEAFFGQGTRLTVV.

This chain connects TRBV18 to TRBJ1-2, with a possible D match to TRBD1 (5 bases). Germline V CDR1 and CDR2: KGHSH, LQKENI. This CDR3 spans 14 amino acids. Between the trimmed V and J ends, which lost 1 base and 7 bases, there was a span of 13 bases. The CDR3 coding sequence is TGTGCCAGCTCACCACTCTCGACAGAGGGTGGCTACACCTTC. This gives the protein CASSPLSTEGGYTF.

The V call is TRBV27, the J call TRBJ2-7, with 8 positions matching TRBD1. Unmatched junction bases numbered 11, after V lost 8 bases and J lost 2 bases. Germline V gene lookup returns CDR1 MNHEY and CDR2 SMNVEV (reference sequence). This CDR3 is built from 15 residues. CDR3 region: CASHPGQGITYEQYF. CDR3 DNA: TGTGCCAGCCACCCCGGACAGGGCATCACCTACGAGCAGTACTTC.

The J gene is TRBJ1-5, the V gene TRBV5-6, with no clear D. V was pared by 2 bases and J by 6 bases, with 12 bases between. The CDR3 covers 14 residues. Germline V gene lookup returns CDR1 SGHDT and CDR2 YYEEEE. The DNA for the CDR3 is TGTGCCAGCAGCTTAGAGCGGGATGGTCAGCCCCAGCATTTT. Protein sequence: CASSLERDGQPQHF.

This chain connects TRBV6-5 to TRBJ2-3, with 10 nucleotides matching TRBD2. The CDR3 has 15 amino acids. Germline V CDR1 and CDR2: MNHEY, SVGAGI. Trimming at V came to 4 bases and at J to 5 bases, leaving 6 bases not matched to a gene. The DNA of the CDR3 is TGTGCCAGCAGTTCGCTAGCGGGAGTTGGAGATACGCAGTATTTT. It yields the protein CASSSLAGVGDTQYF.

V and J are TRBV10-3 and TRBJ1-4, with D perhaps matching TRBD1 (6 bases). Germline CDR1 is ENHRY and CDR2 is SYGVKD. The CDR3 spans 15 residues. With 4 bases removed from V and 4 bases from J, the gap between germline ends came to 13 bases. The CDR3 loop is CAISAYTGNNEKLFF. DNA for the CDR3: TGTGCCATCAGTGCCTATACAGGGAATAATGAAAAACTGTTTTTT.

J is TRBJ1-5 and V is TRBV28, with D hard to call. The CDR3 is made up of 14 amino acids. V was shortened by 2 bases and J by 5 bases, with 10 bases between the two germline ends. Per germline, CDR1 MDHEN and CDR2 SYDVKM. Here the CDR3 DNA reads TGTGCCAGCAGTTTAGGCCCCTTTGATCAGCCCCAGCATTTT. Translated, it gives CASSLGPFDQPQHF.

J is TRBJ1-6 and V is TRBV28, with D unresolved. Germline CDR1 and CDR2: MDHEN and SYDVKM. The CDR3 extends over 15 amino acids. V lost 2 bases and J 6 bases, leaving 11 bases between the germline ends. CDR3 sequence: CASSLTGGSNSPLHF. The CDR3 bases are TGTGCCAGCAGTTTAACGGGCGGAAGTAATTCACCCCTCCACTTT.

The chain recombines TRBV5-1 with TRBJ2-3, with D maybe TRBD2 (6 bases). The CDR3 has 15 amino acids. V was pared by 0 bases and J by 1 base, with 9 bases between. Germline loops: CDR1 SGHRS, CDR2 YFSETQ. The CDR3 is CASSLVVAGTDTQYF. DNA for the CDR3: TGCGCCAGCAGCTTGGTGGTAGCGGGCACAGATACGCAGTATTTT.

The chain couples TRBV2 to TRBJ1-3; maybe TRBD1 (5 bases). Germline lookup yields CDR1 SNHLY and CDR2 FYNNEI. This CDR3 spans 15 amino acids. The ends were cut back, 0 bases at V and 4 bases at J, with 10 bases in the middle. CDR3 region: CASSEAPRVGNTIYF. DNA for the CDR3: TGTGCCAGCAGTGAAGCACCCAGGGTCGGAAACACCATATATTTT.

This clone was recorded only once. The rearrangement uses TRBV5-1 and TRBJ1-2; D is perhaps TRBD1 (6 bases). CDR3 length equals 13 residues. The germline V gene encodes CDR1 SGHRS and CDR2 YFSETQ. Trimming cost V 2 bases and J 6 bases, with 11 bases left between them. The DNA of the CDR3 is TGCGCCAGCAGCTTAACAGGGTCTGATGGCTACACCTTC. This gives the protein CASSLTGSDGYTF.

The V call is TRBV3-1 (or the pseudogene TRBV3-2), the J call TRBJ2-1; 9 bases match TRBD2. Germline V gene data show CDR1 as LGHDT and CDR2 as YNNKEL (reference sequence). There are 17 residues in the CDR3. The junction had 16 bases not matched to a gene; V was cut back by 1 base and J by 12 bases. DNA for the CDR3: TGTGCCAGCAGCCAAGGGTTGGAGACTAGCGGTGCCCTGGGGCAGTTCTTC. Translated: CASSQGLETSGALGQFF.

The chain recombines TRBV27 with TRBJ2-7, with TRBD1 as a possible D gene (7 bases). This CDR3 has 15 amino acids. With 3 bases removed from V and 2 bases from J, the gap between germline ends came to 14 bases. CDR1 and CDR2 from the germline V gene are MNHEY and SMNVEV (reference sequence). CDR3 region: CASSFPDRRAYEQYF. CDR3 nucleotides: TGTGCCAGCAGTTTCCCGGACAGGAGGGCCTACGAGCAGTACTTC.

V is TRBV28 and J is TRBJ1-4; no clear D gene. V was shortened by 1 base and J by 7 bases, with 16 bases between the two germline ends. Germline lookup yields CDR1 MDHEN and CDR2 SYDVKM. The CDR3 extends over 16 amino acids. DNA for the CDR3: TGTGCCAGCAGTTTATTCCCAGTGAGTTGGGGTGAAAAACTGTTTTTT. It specifies CASSLFPVSWGEKLFF.

This chain connects TRBV2 to TRBJ1-2, with no clear D. Germline assignment: CDR1 SNHLY and CDR2 FYNNEI. The CDR3 totals 15 residues. The V end lost 5 bases, the J end lost 3 bases, and 16 bases lay between the germline ends. The CDR3 nucleotides are TGTGCCAGCAGTTGGGCCATGAAGGGAGACTATGGCTACACCTTC. It encodes CASSWAMKGDYGYTF.

This chain uses TRBV30 with TRBJ1-2; no firm D call. Germline V CDR1 and CDR2: GTSNPN, SVGIG (reference sequence). The CDR3 runs to 16 residues. Trimming removed 3 bases from V and 8 bases from J, with 25 bases in between. CDR3 in amino acids: CAWSAPNRPLDGGYTF. The DNA for the CDR3 is TGTGCCTGGAGCGCTCCGAACCGGCCCCTAGACGGCGGCTACACCTTC.

The V call is TRBV3-1 (or the pseudogene TRBV3-2), the J call TRBJ1-1, with 10 positions matching TRBD1. The V and J ends lost 5 bases and 4 bases, in that order; junction bases with no gene match: 4. CDR1 is LGHDT, CDR2 YNNKEL, per germline (reference sequence). This CDR3 is built from 14 residues. The CDR3 nucleotides read TGTGCCAGCAGCAAGGGACAGGGGATCACTGAAGCTTTCTTT. The encoded protein is CASSKGQGITEAFF.

A single count supports this clone. The chain has TRBV27 and TRBJ2-2; D might be TRBD2 (7 bases). V was clipped by 8 bases and J by 6 bases, with 10 bases between them. CDR1 is MNHEY, CDR2 SMNVEV, per germline (reference sequence). The length of the CDR3 is 12 residues. The CDR3 protein is CASRGGAGELFF. For the CDR3, the DNA is TGTGCCAGCCGAGGGGGGGCCGGGGAGCTGTTTTTT.

The rearrangement joins TRBV3-1 (or the pseudogene TRBV3-2) to TRBJ1-2; D gene unclear. V shed 4 bases and J shed 5 bases, with 8 bases lying between them. This CDR3 is 12 amino acids long. CDR1 is LGHDT and CDR2 is YNNKEL in the germline V gene (reference sequence). The CDR3 loop reads CASSPSGYGYTF. CDR3 nucleotides: TGTGCCAGCAGCCCTTCGGGGTATGGCTACACCTTC.

This chain joins TRBV10-3 and TRBJ2-1, with 11 bases identical to TRBD2. Germline values: CDR1 ENHRY, CDR2 SYGVKD. The CDR3 spans 16 residues. Losses at the gene ends were 5 bases for V and 3 bases for J; bases not matched to a gene: 6. CDR3 residues: CAISHSGGVFYNEQFF. The CDR3 bases are TGTGCCATCAGTCATAGCGGGGGGGTTTTCTACAATGAGCAGTTCTTC.